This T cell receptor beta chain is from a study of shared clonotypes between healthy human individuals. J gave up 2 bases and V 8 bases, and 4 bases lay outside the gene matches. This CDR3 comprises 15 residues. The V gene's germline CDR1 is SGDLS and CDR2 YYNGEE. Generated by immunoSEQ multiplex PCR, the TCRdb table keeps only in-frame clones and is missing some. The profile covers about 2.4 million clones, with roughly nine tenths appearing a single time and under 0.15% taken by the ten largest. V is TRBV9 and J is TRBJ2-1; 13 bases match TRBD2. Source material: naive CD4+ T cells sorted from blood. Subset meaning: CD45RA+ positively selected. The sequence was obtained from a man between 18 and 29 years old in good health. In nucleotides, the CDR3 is TGTGCCAGAGGGACTAGCGGGGAAACCTACAATGAGCAGTTCTTC. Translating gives CARGTSGETYNEQFF.